Sequencing of this T cell receptor beta chain was carried out in a study of T cells in women clearing cervical HPV infection. Study background: Women with histologically confirmed HPV16-related CIN3 or worse, 2 with invasive cancer, served as cases. Case blood drawn at lesion detection; control blood after infection cleared.

The repertoire was sequenced with immunoSEQ multiplex PCR; TCRdb's copy has only in-frame clones and lacks some. This sample's table reports about 48,000 clones. Looked up from germline, CDR1 is DFQATT and CDR2 is SNEGSKA (reference sequence). The CDR3 is 14 residues long. V was pared by 5 bases and J by 5 bases, with 15 bases between. Each participant carried one incident cervical HPV16 infection only. Regarding this clone: Antigen specificity is unknown. The CDR3 end lies 3 residues beyond the end of the read and is filled in from the germline J gene.

General observations from the study: TRBV6-7 relative abundance averaged 0.11% in cases and approximately 0.15% in controls.

The receptor comes from a woman between 18 and 69 years old with a cervical HPV16 infection that either progressed to CIN3+ or cleared (not recorded which). This chain joins TRBV20-1 and TRBJ2-2; tentatively, D is TRBD1 (6 bases). The source material was blood buffy coat. Partial CDR3 DNA: TGCAGTGCTCCCCGGCCCCAGGGGACCGGGGAG. It codes for CSAPRPQGTGE. The full CDR3 sequence reads CSAPRPQGTGELFF.